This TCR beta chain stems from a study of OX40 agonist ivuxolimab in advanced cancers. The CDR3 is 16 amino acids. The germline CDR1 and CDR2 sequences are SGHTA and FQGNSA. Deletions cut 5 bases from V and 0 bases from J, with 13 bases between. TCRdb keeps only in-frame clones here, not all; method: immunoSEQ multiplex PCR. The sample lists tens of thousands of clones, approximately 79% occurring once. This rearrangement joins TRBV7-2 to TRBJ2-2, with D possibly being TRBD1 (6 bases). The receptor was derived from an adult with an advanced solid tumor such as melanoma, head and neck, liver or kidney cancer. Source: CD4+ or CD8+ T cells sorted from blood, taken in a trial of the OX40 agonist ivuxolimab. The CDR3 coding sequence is TGTGCCAGCAGCCCGAATGGGGGCGCGAACACCGGGGAGCTGTTTTTT. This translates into CASSPNGGANTGELFF.